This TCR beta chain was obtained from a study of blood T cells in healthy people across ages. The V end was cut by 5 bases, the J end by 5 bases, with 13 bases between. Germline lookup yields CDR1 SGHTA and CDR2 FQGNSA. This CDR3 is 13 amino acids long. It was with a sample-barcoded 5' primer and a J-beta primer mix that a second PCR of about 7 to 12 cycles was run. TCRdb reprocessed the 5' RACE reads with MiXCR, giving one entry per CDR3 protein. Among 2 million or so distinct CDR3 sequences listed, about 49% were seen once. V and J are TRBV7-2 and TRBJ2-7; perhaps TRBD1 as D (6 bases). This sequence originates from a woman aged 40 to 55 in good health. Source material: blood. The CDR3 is CASSPVQGNEQYF. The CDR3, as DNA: TGTGCCAGCAGCCCCGTTCAGGGGAACGAGCAGTACTTC. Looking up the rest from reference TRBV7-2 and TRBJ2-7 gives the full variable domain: GAGVSQSPSNKVTEKGKDVELRCDPISGHTALYWYRQSLGQGLEFLIYFQGNSAPDKSGLPSDRFSAERTGGSVSTLTIQRTQQEDSAVYLCASSPVQGNEQYFGPGTRLTVT.